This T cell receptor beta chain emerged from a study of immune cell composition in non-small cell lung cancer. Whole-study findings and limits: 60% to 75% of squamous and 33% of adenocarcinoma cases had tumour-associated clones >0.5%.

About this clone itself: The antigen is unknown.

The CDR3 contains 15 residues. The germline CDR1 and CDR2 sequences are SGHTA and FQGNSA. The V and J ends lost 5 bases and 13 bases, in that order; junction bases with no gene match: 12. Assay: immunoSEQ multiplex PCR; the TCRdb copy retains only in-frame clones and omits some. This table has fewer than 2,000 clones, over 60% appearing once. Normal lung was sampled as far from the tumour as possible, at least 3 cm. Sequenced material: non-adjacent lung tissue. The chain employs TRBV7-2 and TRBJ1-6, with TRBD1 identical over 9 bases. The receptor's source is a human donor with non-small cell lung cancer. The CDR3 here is CASSVSTGGILPLHF. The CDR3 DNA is TGTGCCAGCAGCGTGTCGACAGGGGGAATCTTGCCCCTCCACTTT.